Presented here are 6 T cell receptor beta chains from one specimen sequenced in a study of blood T cell repertoires in COVID-19. The protocol was immunoSEQ multiplex PCR, while the TCRdb copy is restricted to in-frame clones and leaves out a portion. Of roughly 250,000 clones in the sample, about nine tenths were seen once. Sequencing was done on a sample of PBMCs or T cells enriched from blood (not recorded which). These receptors were obtained from a woman aged 18-29 years who had recovered from COVID-19.

With regard to this clone: The sample has other DNA sequences that encode this CDR3 too. V and J are TRBV7-2 and TRBJ1-1; D unresolved. This CDR3 is built from 13 residues. Trimming pared 5 bases from V and 0 bases from J, leaving 7 bases between. Germline V gene data show CDR1 as SGHTA and CDR2 as FQGNSA. The CDR3 sequence: CASSRDMNTEAFF. The DNA of the CDR3 is TGTGCCAGCAGCCGAGACATGAACACTGAAGCTTTCTTT.

J is TRBJ2-5 and V is TRBV25-1; 7 bases map to TRBD2. In germline, CDR1 is MGHDK, CDR2 SYGVNS. The CDR3 sequence is 15 residues long. V gave up 2 bases and J gave up 5 bases; unmatched junction bases: 8. In nucleotides, the CDR3 is TGTGCCAGCAGTGAACTAGCGGTCGTGAAGGAGACCCAGTACTTC. Protein sequence: CASSELAVVKETQYF.

This clone was counted a few times. The gene calls are TRBV6-6 and TRBJ1-2; perhaps TRBD1 as D (6 bases). This CDR3 is built from 12 residues. Trimming stripped 7 bases from V and 9 bases from J, with 15 bases between. Germline V lookup: CDR1 MNHNY, CDR2 SVGAGI (reference sequence). The DNA of the CDR3 is TGTGCCAGCATGAAGGACAGAGAAAGCTACACCTTC. Its protein product is CASMKDRESYTF.

This chain links TRBV15 with TRBJ1-1, with D tentatively TRBD1 (5 bases). CDR1 LNHNV and CDR2 YYDKDF come from the germline V gene (reference sequence). The length of the CDR3 is 15 residues. Trimming stripped 5 bases from V and 1 base from J, with 14 bases between. The chain's CDR3 is CATSWGGDPNTEAFF. CDR3 DNA sequence: TGTGCCACCAGCTGGGGGGGAGATCCGAACACTGAAGCTTTCTTT.

This clone has only a few counts. The V call is TRBV10-2, the J call TRBJ2-7; 11 nucleotides agree with TRBD1. This CDR3 has 14 amino acids. Germline CDR1 and CDR2: WSHSY and SAAADI. Unmatched junction bases numbered 8, after V lost 8 bases and J lost 5 bases. The CDR3: CASGRDRGADEQYF. DNA for the CDR3: TGCGCCAGCGGCCGGGACAGGGGGGCAGACGAGCAGTACTTC.

The chain links TRBV28 to TRBJ2-7; D is unclear. The CDR3 sequence is 12 residues long. Germline CDR1 and CDR2: MDHEN and SYDVKM. V lost 3 bases and J lost 7, with 10 bases in between. The CDR3 is CASSFYTEEQYF. CDR3 in DNA: TGTGCCAGCAGTTTTTATACGGAGGAGCAGTACTTC.